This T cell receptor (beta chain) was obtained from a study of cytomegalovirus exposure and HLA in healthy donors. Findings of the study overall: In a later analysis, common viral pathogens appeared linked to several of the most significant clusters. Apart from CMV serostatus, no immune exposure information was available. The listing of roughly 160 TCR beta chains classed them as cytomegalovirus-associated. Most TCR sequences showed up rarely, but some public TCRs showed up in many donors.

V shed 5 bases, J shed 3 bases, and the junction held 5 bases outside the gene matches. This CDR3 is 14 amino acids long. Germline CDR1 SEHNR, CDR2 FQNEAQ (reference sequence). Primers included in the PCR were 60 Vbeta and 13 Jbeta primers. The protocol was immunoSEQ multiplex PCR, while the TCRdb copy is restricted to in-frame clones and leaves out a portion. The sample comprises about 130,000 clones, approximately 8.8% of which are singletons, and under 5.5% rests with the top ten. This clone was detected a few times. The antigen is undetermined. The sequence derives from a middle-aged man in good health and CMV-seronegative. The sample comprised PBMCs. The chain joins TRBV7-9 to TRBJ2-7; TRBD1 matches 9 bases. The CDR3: CASSPGTGIYEQYF. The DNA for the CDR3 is TGTGCCAGCAGCCCCGGGACAGGGATCTACGAGCAGTACTTC.